This T cell receptor beta chain was sequenced for a study of OX40 agonist ivuxolimab in advanced cancers. Repertoires were generated with immunoSEQ multiplex PCR, while TCRdb's copy carries only in-frame clones and drops some. Among about 50,000 clones, 82% were seen once, and the ten largest hold 1.5% to 2%. CDR1 MDHEN and CDR2 SYDVKM come from the germline V gene. V was cut by 11 bases and J by 0 bases, with 20 bases left in between. The CDR3 has 15 amino acids. This sequence originates from an adult with an advanced solid tumor such as melanoma, head and neck, liver or kidney cancer. V usage is TRBV28 and J usage is TRBJ2-7, with TRBD2 as a possible D gene (7 bases). Specimen: CD4+ or CD8+ T cells sorted from blood, collected in a trial of the OX40 agonist ivuxolimab. CDR3 loop: CAAAGGGLTSYEQYF. The DNA for the CDR3 is TGTGCCGCGGCGGGCGGGGGCCTTACCTCCTACGAGCAGTACTTC.